These 25 T cell receptor beta chains were sequenced from one sample in a study of CD8+CD57+ T cells in acquired aplastic anemia (dated by TCRdb to the late 2010s). The data were produced on an Illumina HiSeq 2000. Profiling of TCR beta VDJ combinations and CDR3 sequences used genomic DNA as the template. TCRdb trimmed public reads at Q25 via fastp, called clones via MiXCR and kept in-frame beta chains. Identical CDR3 protein sequences are pooled into one entry, listed with their most common genes and DNA. The sample data list about 180,000 distinct CDR3 sequences, and 55% to 65% of these were observed just once. Together, the top ten hold roughly 42% of the sample. The patients picked for sequencing were ones in whom flow cytometry had shown an expansion of CD8+CD57+ cells. Specimen: sorted CD4+, CD8+, or CD8+CD57+ T cells (not recorded which) from PBMCs. All receptors come from a human donor with aplastic anemia.

This clonotype was recorded at least ten times. The rearrangement joins TRBV6-5 to TRBJ2-2, with D unclear. The germline V and J ends were trimmed by 3 bases and 4 bases, with 9 bases remaining between them. The length of the CDR3 is 14 residues. Germline CDR1 and CDR2: MNHEY and SVGAGI. The CDR3 DNA reads as TGTGCCAGCAGTTATTATTCAGGCACCGGGGAGCTGTTTTTT. This translates into CASSYYSGTGELFF.

At least ten counts were recorded for this clonotype. The V gene is TRBV25-1, the J gene TRBJ1-2, with D possibly TRBD1 on 5 matching bases. The CDR3 loop spans 13 amino acids. Trimming removed 4 bases at V and 8 bases at J, with 14 bases between. Per germline, CDR1 MGHDK and CDR2 SYGVNS. The CDR3 region has the DNA TGTGCCAGCAGTGTCGGGACGGCACTCGGCTACACCTTC. It encodes CASSVGTALGYTF.

V is TRBV20-1 and J is TRBJ2-5, with TRBD2 matching 9 bases. The trim removed 1 base at V and 2 bases at J, leaving 11 bases unmatched. The CDR3 sequence is 17 residues long. CDR1 and CDR2 (germline): DFQATT, SNEGSKA (reference sequence). The CDR3 DNA reads TGCAGTGCTAGAGTAAGGCGAGCGGGGGGTCGACAAGAGACCCAGTACTTC. This sequence encodes CSARVRRAGGRQETQYF.

As concerns this clonotype: A much larger clone sits a single nucleotide away, making a read error possible. This chain links TRBV4-1 with TRBJ2-3; D tentatively fits TRBD1 or TRBD2 (5 bases each). There are 13 residues in the CDR3. Germline-derived CDR1 and CDR2 are MGHRA and YSYEKL. The CDR3 reads CASRPGSTGTQYF. For the CDR3, the DNA is TGTGCCAGCAGGCCAGGGAGCACAGGTACGCAGTATTTT.

This clonotype was seen ten or more times. The chain employs TRBV7-8 and TRBJ2-1, with 10 bases matching TRBD1. CDR1 SGHVS and CDR2 FQNEAQ come from the germline V gene. With V trimmed by 5 bases and J by 4 bases, 11 bases remained unmatched. The CDR3 has 17 residues. CDR3 sequence: CASSLPRGTGEYNEQFF. CDR3 nucleotide sequence: TGTGCCAGCAGCCTCCCCAGGGGGACAGGGGAATACAATGAGCAGTTCTTC.

The chain has TRBV15 and TRBJ1-5; D gene uncertain. This CDR3 is 16 amino acids long. V shed 1 base and J shed 3 bases, with 13 bases lying between them. From germline, CDR1 is LNHNV and CDR2 YYDKDF (reference sequence). This CDR3 reads CATSRGGRAPNQPQHF. In DNA form, the CDR3 reads TGTGCCACCAGCAGAGGGGGTAGGGCCCCCAATCAGCCCCAGCATTTT. Complete variable domain (other parts from reference TRBV15 and TRBJ1-5): DAMVIQNPRYQVTQFGKPVTLSCSQTLNHNVMYWYQQKSSQAPKLLFHYYDKDFNNEADTPDNFQSRRPNTSFCFLDIRSPGLGDTAMYLCATSRGGRAPNQPQHFGDGTRLSIL.

This CDR3 reads CASSEDRGGTGELFF. Written as DNA, the CDR3 is TGTGCCAGCAGCGAGGACCGGGGCGGGACCGGGGAGCTGTTTTTT. This rearrangement joins TRBV7-2 to TRBJ2-2; TRBD1 or TRBD2 may be the D gene (5 bases each). Germline CDR1 and CDR2: SGHTA and FQGNSA. The CDR3 spans 15 residues. The V and J ends lost 5 bases and 5 bases respectively, with 15 bases between them. Filled out from reference TRBV7-2 and TRBJ2-2, the complete variable domain reads GAGVSQSPSNKVTEKGKDVELRCDPISGHTALYWYRQSLGQGLEFLIYFQGNSAPDKSGLPSDRFSAERTGGSVSTLTIQRTQQEDSAVYLCASSEDRGGTGELFFGEGSRLTVL.

CDR3 region: CSARDSTSGGGTDTQYF. CDR3 nucleotide sequence: TGCAGTGCTAGAGATTCGACTAGCGGGGGCGGCACAGATACGCAGTATTTT. The rearrangement links TRBV20-1 to TRBJ2-3; 12 nucleotides align to TRBD2. J was trimmed by 1 base and V by 0 bases; bases with no gene match: 5. The CDR3 is made up of 17 amino acids. Looked up from germline, CDR1 is DFQATT and CDR2 is SNEGSKA (reference sequence).

This sequence joins TRBV10-3 and TRBJ1-1, with 10 positions matching TRBD1. The V and J ends lost 6 bases and 3 bases, in that order; junction bases with no gene match: 1. The germline CDR1 and CDR2 sequences are ENHRY and SYGVKD. CDR3 length: 13 amino acids. The CDR3 region is CAIRDRGYTEAFF. CDR3 in DNA: TGTGCCATCAGGGACAGGGGGTACACTGAAGCTTTCTTT.

The CDR3 loop is CATSRDRGTGNTF. For the CDR3, the DNA is TGTGCCACCAGCAGAGACAGGGGGACTGGAAACACCTTC. The chain has TRBV15 and TRBJ1-2, with 7 bases matching TRBD1. The V gene's germline CDR1 is LNHNV and CDR2 YYDKDF (reference sequence). The length of the CDR3 is 13 residues. V shed 0 bases, J shed 12 bases, and the junction held 7 bases outside the gene matches.

The gene calls are TRBV6-1 and TRBJ1-2, with 8 bases fitting TRBD1. The CDR3 has 13 residues. J lost 8 bases, V lost 4 bases, and 6 bases had no gene match. Germline CDR1 reads MNHNS; CDR2 reads SASEGT. The CDR3 coding sequence is TGTGCCAGCAGTGTGGGACAGGCTCGGGGCTACACCTTC. Protein: CASSVGQARGYTF.

V and J are TRBV7-8 and TRBJ1-1; D possibly corresponds to TRBD1 (6 bases). CDR1 is SGHVS, CDR2 FQNEAQ, per germline. The CDR3 runs to 13 residues. V lost 1 base, J lost 8 bases, and 11 bases lay in between. CDR3 DNA: TGTGCCAGCAGCTTAGAGACGGGGGCCGAAGCTTTCTTT. Its protein product is CASSLETGAEAFF.

This sequence joins TRBV7-9 and TRBJ2-5, with TRBD2 as a possible D gene (6 bases). CDR1 is SEHNR, CDR2 FQNEAQ, per germline (reference sequence). This CDR3 has 11 amino acids. Trimming took off 6 bases at V and 5 bases at J, with 7 bases between the two ends. The CDR3 region has the DNA TGTGCCAGCAGGGAGGGGGAGACCCAGTACTTC. Its translation is CASREGETQYF.

The chain employs TRBV24-1 and TRBJ2-3; TRBD1 aligns across 8 bases. Germline CDR1 and CDR2: KGHDR and SFDVKD. This CDR3 contains 16 residues. V lost 1 base and J lost 4; bases outside the gene matches: 6. CDR3 amino acids: CATSDFRTGSSDTQYF. DNA of the CDR3: TGTGCCACCAGTGATTTTCGGACAGGGAGTTCAGATACGCAGTATTTT.

CDR3 nucleotide sequence: TGTGCCACCAGCAGAGACAGGACAGGGGGACTTGAAAAACTGTTTTTT. Its translation is CATSRDRTGGLEKLFF. V gene TRBV15 combines with J gene TRBJ1-4; 10 nucleotides line up with TRBD1. Trimming took 0 bases from V and 7 from J; bases not matched to a gene: 5. The CDR3 consists of 16 residues. The germline CDR1 and CDR2 sequences are LNHNV and YYDKDF (reference sequence).

This chain links TRBV19 with TRBJ1-1, with TRBD1 matching 7 bases. CDR3 length: 16 residues. Germline V gene sequence: CDR1 LNHDA, CDR2 SQIVND (reference sequence). Germline trimming cut 7 bases from V and 4 bases from J; bases unmatched to any gene: 15. The CDR3 nucleotides are TGTGCCAGTACCGAACTAGGACAGGCTATCGGCACTGAAGCTTTCTTT. This sequence encodes CASTELGQAIGTEAFF.

V gene TRBV20-1 combines with J gene TRBJ1-1; D call uncertain. CDR1 DFQATT and CDR2 SNEGSKA come from the germline V gene (reference sequence). V was clipped by 5 bases and J by 3 bases, with 16 bases between them. This CDR3 comprises 14 residues. The CDR3 DNA reads as TGCAGTGCTCGGACGGACGGTTCGGACACTGAAGCTTTCTTT. Translating it yields CSARTDGSDTEAFF.

The table lists this clonotype with a few counts. V and J are TRBV27 and TRBJ2-2; tentatively, D is TRBD1 or TRBD2 (5 bases each). Germline CDR1 and CDR2: MNHEY and SMNVEV (reference sequence). The CDR3 is made up of 13 amino acids. V was clipped by 0 bases and J by 8 bases, with 7 bases between them. The CDR3 here is CASSLSRGGELFF. The CDR3 DNA reads TGTGCCAGCAGTTTATCGAGGGGTGGGGAGCTGTTTTTT.

This chain connects TRBV7-9 to TRBJ1-6; 8 nucleotides match TRBD1. Trimming took 6 bases from V and 14 from J; bases not matched to a gene: 9. Germline V CDR1 and CDR2: SEHNR, FQNEAQ (reference sequence). The CDR3 is 13 residues long. This chain's CDR3 is CASSYGQGLALHF. The CDR3 DNA follows: TGTGCCAGCAGTTACGGACAGGGTCTCGCCCTCCACTTT.

The V and J genes are TRBV20-1 and TRBJ2-1; TRBD2 matches 14 bases. The CDR3 has 14 residues. CDR1 is DFQATT and CDR2 is SNEGSKA in the germline V gene (reference sequence). J gave up 8 bases and V 4 bases, and 4 bases lay outside the gene matches. DNA for the CDR3: TGCAGTGCTACGGGACTAGCGGGAGTAGATGAGCAGTTCTTC. Encoded protein: CSATGLAGVDEQFF.

CDR3 sequence: CASVDGGSDYTF. The CDR3 coding sequence is TGTGCCAGCGTCGACGGGGGAAGCGACTACACCTTC. This chain uses TRBV25-1 with TRBJ1-2; TRBD1 is a possible D gene (5 bases). V lost 8 bases, J lost 10 bases, and 17 bases lay in between. The CDR3 has 12 amino acids. Germline V gives CDR1 MGHDK, CDR2 SYGVNS.

In regard to this clonotype: Just one base apart from a much larger clone, this may be a read error. CDR3 coding DNA: TGTGCCAGCAGCTCCAGGGGACCTTTGAACACTGAAGCTTTCTTT. Its protein product is CASSSRGPLNTEAFF. V gene TRBV16 combines with J gene TRBJ1-1, with D possibly matching TRBD1 (6 bases). The CDR3 has 15 amino acids. Trimming removed 5 bases at V and 0 bases at J, with 13 bases between. Germline lookup yields CDR1 KGHSY and CDR2 FQNENV.

This clonotype has more than one count but fewer than ten. The V gene is TRBV12-3 or TRBV12-4, the J gene TRBJ2-7; D is perhaps TRBD1 (6 bases). The CDR3 covers 13 residues. V lost 6 bases to trimming and J lost 3 bases, with 12 bases between them. The CDR3 spells CASRPQGLYEQYF. In DNA form, the CDR3 reads TGTGCCAGCAGGCCGCAGGGGCTCTACGAGCAGTACTTC.

This clonotype was seen ten or more times. The CDR3 region is CASSLGTGALEQYF. CDR3 in DNA: TGTGCCAGCAGCTTAGGGACAGGGGCATTGGAGCAGTACTTC. V gene TRBV7-8 combines with J gene TRBJ2-7; the match to TRBD1 covers 9 bases. The CDR3 spans 14 residues. Germline CDR1 reads SGHVS; CDR2 reads FQNEAQ. Trimming cost V 1 base and J 7 bases; bases outside gene matches: 5.

The CDR3, as DNA: TGTGCCAGCAGCGTAGGGAGCGGGAGTTACGGCGAGCAGTACTTC. This translates into CASSVGSGSYGEQYF. The chain is built from TRBV14 and TRBJ2-7; the match to TRBD2 covers 8 bases. Germline V gene sequence: CDR1 SGHDN, CDR2 FVKESK. V lost 5 bases, J lost 6 bases, and 12 bases stayed unmatched. The CDR3 sequence is 15 residues long. Together with reference TRBV14 and TRBJ2-7, the CDR3 gives the full variable domain: EAGVTQFPSHSVIEKGQTVTLRCDPISGHDNLYWYRRVMGKEIKFLLHFVKESKQDESGMPNNRFLAERTGGTYSTLKVQPAELEDSGVYFCASSVGSGSYGEQYFGPGTRLTVT.